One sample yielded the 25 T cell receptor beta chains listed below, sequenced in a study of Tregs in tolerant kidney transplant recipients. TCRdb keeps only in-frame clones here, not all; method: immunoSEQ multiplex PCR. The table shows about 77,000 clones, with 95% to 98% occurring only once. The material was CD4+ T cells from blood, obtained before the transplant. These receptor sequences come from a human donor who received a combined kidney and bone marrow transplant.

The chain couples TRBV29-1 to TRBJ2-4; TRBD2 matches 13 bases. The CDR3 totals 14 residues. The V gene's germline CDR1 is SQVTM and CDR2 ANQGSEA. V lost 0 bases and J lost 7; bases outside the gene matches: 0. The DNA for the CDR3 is TGCAGCGTTGAAGAGGGACTAGCGGGGAACATTCAGTACTTC. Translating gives CSVEEGLAGNIQYF.

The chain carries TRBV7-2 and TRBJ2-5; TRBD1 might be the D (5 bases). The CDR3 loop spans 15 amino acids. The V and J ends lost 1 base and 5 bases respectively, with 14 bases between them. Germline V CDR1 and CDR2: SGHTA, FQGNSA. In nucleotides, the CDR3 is TGTGCCAGCAGCTTAGGGCAACAGGTTACGGAGACCCAGTACTTC. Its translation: CASSLGQQVTETQYF.

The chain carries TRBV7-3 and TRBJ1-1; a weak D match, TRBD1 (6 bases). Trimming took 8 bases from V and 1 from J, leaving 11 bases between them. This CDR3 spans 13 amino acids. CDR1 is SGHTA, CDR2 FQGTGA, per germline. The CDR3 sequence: CASATGRNTEAFF. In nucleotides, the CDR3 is TGTGCCAGCGCTACAGGGAGGAACACTGAAGCTTTCTTT.

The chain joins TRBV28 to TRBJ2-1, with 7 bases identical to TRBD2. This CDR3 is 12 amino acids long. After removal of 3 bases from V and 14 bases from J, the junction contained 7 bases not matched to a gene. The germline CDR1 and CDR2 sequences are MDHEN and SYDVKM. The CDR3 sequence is CASSFSTGGKFF. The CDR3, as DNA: TGTGCCAGCAGTTTCTCTACGGGAGGCAAGTTCTTC.

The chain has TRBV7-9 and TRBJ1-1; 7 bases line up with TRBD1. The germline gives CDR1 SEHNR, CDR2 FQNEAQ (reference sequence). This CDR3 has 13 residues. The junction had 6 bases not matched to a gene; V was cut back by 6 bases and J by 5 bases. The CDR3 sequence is CASSRQGETEAFF. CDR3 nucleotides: TGTGCCAGCAGTCGACAGGGCGAAACTGAAGCTTTCTTT.

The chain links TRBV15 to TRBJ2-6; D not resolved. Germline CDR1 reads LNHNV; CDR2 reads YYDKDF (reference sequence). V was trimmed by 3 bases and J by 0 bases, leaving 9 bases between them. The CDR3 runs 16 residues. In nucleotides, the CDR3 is TGTGCCACCAGCAGTAGTTTAGCCTCTGGGGCCAACGTCCTGACTTTC. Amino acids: CATSSSLASGANVLTF.

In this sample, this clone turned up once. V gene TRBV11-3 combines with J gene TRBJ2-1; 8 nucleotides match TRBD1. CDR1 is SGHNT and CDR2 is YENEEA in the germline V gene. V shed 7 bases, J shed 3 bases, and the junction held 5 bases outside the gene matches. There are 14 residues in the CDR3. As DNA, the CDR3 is TGTGCCAGCACTGGACAGGGACACTACAATGAGCAGTTCTTC. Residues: CASTGQGHYNEQFF.

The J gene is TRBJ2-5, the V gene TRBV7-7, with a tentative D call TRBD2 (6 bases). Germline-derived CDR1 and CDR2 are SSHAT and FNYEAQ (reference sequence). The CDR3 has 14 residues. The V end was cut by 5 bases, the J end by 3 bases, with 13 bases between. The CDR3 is CASSPGWGEETQYF. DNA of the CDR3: TGTGCCAGCAGCCCCGGGTGGGGGGAAGAGACCCAGTACTTC.

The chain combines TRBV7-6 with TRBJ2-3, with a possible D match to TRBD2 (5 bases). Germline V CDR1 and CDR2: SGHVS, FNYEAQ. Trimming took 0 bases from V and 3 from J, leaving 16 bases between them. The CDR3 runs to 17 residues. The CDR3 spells CASSLALPAGGTDTQYF. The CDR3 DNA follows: TGTGCCAGCAGCTTAGCGCTTCCGGCGGGTGGAACAGATACGCAGTATTTT.

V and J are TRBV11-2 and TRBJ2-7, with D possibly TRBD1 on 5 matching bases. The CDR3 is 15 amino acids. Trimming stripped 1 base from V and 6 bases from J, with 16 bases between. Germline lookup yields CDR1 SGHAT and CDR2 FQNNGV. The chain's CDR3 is CASSLGIRALTEQYF. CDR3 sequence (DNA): TGTGCCAGCAGCTTAGGTATCAGGGCCCTGACCGAGCAGTACTTC.

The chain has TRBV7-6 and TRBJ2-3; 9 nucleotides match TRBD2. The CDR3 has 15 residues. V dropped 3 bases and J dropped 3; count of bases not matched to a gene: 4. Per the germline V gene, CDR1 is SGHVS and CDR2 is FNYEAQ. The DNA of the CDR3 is TGTGCCAGCAGCTTCACGGGACTAGCTACAGATACGCAGTATTTT. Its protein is CASSFTGLATDTQYF.

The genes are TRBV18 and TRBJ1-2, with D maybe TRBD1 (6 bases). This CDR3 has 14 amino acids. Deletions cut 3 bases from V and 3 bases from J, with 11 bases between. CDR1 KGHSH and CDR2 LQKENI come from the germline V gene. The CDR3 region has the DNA TGTGCCAGCTCACCGCCTGGACAGTACTATGGCTACACCTTC. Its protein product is CASSPPGQYYGYTF.

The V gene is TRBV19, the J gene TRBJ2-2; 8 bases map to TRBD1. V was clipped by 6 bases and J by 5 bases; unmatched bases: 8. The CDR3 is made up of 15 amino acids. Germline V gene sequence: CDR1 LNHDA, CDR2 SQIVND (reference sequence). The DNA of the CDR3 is TGTGCCAGTAGACCCCCCAGGGGGCGAACCGGGGAGCTGTTTTTT. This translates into CASRPPRGRTGELFF.

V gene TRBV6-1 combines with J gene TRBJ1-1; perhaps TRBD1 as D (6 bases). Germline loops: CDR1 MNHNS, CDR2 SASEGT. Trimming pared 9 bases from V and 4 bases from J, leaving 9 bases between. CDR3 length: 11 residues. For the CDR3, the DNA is TGTGCCAGGACAGGACGCACTGAAGCTTTCTTT. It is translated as CARTGRTEAFF.

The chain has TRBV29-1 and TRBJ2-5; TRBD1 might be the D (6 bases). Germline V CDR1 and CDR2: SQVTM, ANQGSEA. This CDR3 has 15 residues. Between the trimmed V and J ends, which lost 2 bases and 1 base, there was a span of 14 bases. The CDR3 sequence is CSVETIGQTQETQYF. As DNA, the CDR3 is TGCAGCGTTGAAACGATAGGACAGACCCAAGAGACCCAGTACTTC.

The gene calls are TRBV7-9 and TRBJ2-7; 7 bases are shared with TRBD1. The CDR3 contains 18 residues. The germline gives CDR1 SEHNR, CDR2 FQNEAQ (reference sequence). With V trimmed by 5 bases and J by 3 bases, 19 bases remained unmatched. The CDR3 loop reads CASSPYAFSTGQHYEQYF. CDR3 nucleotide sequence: TGTGCCAGCAGCCCCTACGCGTTCTCCACGGGACAGCACTACGAGCAGTACTTC.

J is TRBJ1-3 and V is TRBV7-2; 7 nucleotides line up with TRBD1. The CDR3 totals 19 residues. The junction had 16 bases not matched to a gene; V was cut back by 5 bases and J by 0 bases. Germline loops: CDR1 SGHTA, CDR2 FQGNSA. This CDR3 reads CASSPTRTGIARSGNTIYF. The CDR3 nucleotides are TGTGCCAGCAGCCCCACAAGGACAGGAATCGCTCGCTCTGGAAACACCATATATTTT.

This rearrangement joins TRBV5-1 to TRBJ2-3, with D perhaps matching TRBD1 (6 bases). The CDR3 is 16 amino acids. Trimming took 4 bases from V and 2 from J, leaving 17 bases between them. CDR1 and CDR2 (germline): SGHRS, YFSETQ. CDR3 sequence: CASSPRGRDNTDTQYF. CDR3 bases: TGCGCCAGCAGCCCAAGGGGTCGGGACAACACAGATACGCAGTATTTT.

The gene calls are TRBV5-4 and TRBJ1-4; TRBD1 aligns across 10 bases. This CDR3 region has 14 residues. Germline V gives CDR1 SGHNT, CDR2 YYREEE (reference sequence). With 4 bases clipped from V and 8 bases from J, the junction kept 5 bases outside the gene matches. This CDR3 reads CASSPGQGTEKLFF. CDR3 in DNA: TGTGCCAGCAGCCCGGGACAGGGGACAGAAAAACTGTTTTTT.

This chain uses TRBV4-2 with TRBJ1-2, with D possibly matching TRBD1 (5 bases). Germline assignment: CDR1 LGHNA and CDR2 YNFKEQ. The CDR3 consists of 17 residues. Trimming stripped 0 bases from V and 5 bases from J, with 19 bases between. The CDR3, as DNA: TGTGCCAGCAGCCAAGAGGTTCGTTCCAGGGAGGCTTATGGCTACACCTTC. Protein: CASSQEVRSREAYGYTF.

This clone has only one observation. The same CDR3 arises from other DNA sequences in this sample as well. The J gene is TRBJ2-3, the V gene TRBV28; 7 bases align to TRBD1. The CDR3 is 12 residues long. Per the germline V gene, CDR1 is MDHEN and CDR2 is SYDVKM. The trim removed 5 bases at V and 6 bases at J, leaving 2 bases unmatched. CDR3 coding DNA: TGTGCCAGCAGTCTGACAGGGGATACGCAGTATTTT. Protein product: CASSLTGDTQYF.

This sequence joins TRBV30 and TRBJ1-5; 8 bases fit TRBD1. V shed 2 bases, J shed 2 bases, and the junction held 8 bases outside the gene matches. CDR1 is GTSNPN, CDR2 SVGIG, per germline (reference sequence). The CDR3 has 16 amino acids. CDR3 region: CAWSHGTQGGNQPQHF. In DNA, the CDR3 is TGTGCCTGGAGTCACGGGACACAGGGGGGCAATCAGCCCCAGCATTTT.

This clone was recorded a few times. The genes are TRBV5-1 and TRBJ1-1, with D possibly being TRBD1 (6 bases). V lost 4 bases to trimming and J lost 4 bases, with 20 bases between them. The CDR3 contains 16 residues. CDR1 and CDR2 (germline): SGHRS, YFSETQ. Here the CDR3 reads CASSLTGSREGTEAFF. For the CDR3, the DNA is TGCGCCAGCAGCCTGACAGGTAGTCGGGAGGGCACTGAAGCTTTCTTT.

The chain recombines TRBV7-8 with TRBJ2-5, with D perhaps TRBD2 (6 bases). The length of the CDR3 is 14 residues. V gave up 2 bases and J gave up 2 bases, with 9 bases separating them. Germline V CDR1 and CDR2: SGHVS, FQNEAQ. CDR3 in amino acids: CASSLFGGQETQYF. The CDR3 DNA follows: TGTGCCAGCAGCTTATTCGGGGGTCAAGAGACCCAGTACTTC. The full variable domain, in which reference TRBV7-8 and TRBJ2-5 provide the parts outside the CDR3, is GAGVSQSPRYKVAKRGQDVALRCDPISGHVSLFWYQQALGQGPEFLTYFQNEAQLDKSGLPSDRFFAERPEGSVSTLKIQRTQQEDSAVYLCASSLFGGQETQYFGPGTRLLVL.

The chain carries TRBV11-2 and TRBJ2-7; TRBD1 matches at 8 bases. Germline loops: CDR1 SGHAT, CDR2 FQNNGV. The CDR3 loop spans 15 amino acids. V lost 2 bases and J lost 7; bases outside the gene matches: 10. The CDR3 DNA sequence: TGTGCCAGCAGCTTAAAAGGGGACAGGTTTTCTGAGCAGTACTTC. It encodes CASSLKGDRFSEQYF. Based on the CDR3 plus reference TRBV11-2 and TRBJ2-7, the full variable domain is EAGVAQSPRYKIIEKRQSVAFWCNPISGHATLYWYQQILGQGPKLLIQFQNNGVVDDSQLPKDRFSAERLKGVDSTLKIQPAKLEDSAVYLCASSLKGDRFSEQYFGPGTRLTVT.